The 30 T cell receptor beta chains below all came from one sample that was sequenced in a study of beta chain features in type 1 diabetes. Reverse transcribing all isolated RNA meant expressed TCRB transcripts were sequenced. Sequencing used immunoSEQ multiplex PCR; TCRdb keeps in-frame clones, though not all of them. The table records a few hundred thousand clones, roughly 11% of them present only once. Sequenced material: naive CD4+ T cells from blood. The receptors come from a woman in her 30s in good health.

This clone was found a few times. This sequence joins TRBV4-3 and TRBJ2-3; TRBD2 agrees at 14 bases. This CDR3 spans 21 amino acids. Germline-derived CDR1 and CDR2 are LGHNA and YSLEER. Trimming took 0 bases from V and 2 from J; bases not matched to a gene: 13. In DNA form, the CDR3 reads TGCGCCAGCAGCCAAGATGGGGTGGGGACTAGCGGGAGCTTCGTCACAGATACGCAGTATTTT. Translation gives CASSQDGVGTSGSFVTDTQYF.

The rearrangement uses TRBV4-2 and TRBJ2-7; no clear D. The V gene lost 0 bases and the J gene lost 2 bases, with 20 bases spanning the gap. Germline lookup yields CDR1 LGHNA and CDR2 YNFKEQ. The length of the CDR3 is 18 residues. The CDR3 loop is CASSQDLNRLFDTYEQYF. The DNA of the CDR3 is TGTGCCAGCAGCCAAGATCTCAACCGACTGTTCGATACCTACGAGCAGTACTTC.

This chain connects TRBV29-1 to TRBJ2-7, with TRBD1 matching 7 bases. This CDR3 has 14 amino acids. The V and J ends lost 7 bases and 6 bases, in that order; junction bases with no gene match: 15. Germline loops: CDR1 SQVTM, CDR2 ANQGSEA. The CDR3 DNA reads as TGCAGCGCTAGTTTCAGGGGGAGTTCGGGCGAGCAGTACTTC. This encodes CSASFRGSSGEQYF.

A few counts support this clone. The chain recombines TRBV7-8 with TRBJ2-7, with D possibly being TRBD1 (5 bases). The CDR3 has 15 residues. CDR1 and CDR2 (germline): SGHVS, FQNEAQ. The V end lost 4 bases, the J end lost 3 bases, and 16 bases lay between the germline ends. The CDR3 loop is CASSSMTVKGYEQYF. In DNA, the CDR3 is TGTGCCAGCAGCTCTATGACAGTTAAAGGCTACGAGCAGTACTTC.

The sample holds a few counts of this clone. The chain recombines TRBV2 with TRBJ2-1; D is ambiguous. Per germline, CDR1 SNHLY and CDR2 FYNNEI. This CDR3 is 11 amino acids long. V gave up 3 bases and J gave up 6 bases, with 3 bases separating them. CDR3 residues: CASSDRNEQFF. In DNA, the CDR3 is TGTGCCAGCAGTGACCGCAATGAGCAGTTCTTC.

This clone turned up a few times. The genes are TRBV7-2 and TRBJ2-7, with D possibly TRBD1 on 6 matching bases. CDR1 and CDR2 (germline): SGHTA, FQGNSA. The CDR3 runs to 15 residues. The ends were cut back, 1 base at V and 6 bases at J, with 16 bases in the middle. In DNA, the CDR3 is TGTGCCAGCAGCTTAGTTTCCGGACAGATCGCCGAGCAGTACTTC. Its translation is CASSLVSGQIAEQYF.

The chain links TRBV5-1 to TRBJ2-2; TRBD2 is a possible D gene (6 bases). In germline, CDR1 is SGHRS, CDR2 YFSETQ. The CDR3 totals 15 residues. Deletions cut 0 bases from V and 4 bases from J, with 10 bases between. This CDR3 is CASSLEGGPTGELFF. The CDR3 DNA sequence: TGCGCCAGCAGCTTGGAGGGAGGTCCCACCGGGGAGCTGTTTTTT. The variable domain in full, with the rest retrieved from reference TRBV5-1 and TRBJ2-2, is KAGVTQTPRYLIKTRGQQVTLSCSPISGHRSVSWYQQTPGQGLQFLFEYFSETQRNKGNFPGRFSGRQFSNSRSEMNVSTLELGDSALYLCASSLEGGPTGELFFGEGSRLTVL.

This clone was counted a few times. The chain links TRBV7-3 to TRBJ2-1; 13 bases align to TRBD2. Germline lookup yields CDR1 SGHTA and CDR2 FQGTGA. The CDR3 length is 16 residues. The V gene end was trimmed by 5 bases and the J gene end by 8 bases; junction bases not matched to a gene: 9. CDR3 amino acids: CASSQSGTSGIHEQFF. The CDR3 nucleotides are TGTGCCAGCAGCCAAAGCGGGACTAGCGGGATCCATGAGCAGTTCTTC. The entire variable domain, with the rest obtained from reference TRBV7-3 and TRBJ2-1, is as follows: GAGVSQTPSNKVTEKGKYVELRCDPISGHTALYWYRQSLGQGPEFLIYFQGTGAADDSGLPNDRFFAVRPEGSVSTLKIQRTERGDSAVYLCASSQSGTSGIHEQFFGPGTRLTVL.

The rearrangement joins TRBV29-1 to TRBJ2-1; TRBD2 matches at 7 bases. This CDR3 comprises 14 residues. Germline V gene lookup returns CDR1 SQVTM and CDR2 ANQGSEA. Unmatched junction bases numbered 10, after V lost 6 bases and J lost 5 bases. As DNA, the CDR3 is TGCAGCGTCCACCCGCCTAGCGGTCACAATGAGCAGTTCTTC. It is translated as CSVHPPSGHNEQFF.

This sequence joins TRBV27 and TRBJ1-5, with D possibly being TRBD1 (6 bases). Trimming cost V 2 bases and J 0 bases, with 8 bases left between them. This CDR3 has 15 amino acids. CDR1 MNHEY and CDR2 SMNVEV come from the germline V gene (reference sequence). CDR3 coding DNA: TGTGCCAGCAGTTTAGGACAGTATAGCAATCAGCCCCAGCATTTT. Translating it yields CASSLGQYSNQPQHF.

The CDR3 DNA reads TGTGCCAGCAGCGTTAACCCTAGCGGGAGCCAAGAGACCCAGTACTTC. Encoded protein: CASSVNPSGSQETQYF. This chain joins TRBV9 and TRBJ2-5, with 10 bases identical to TRBD2. The CDR3 is 16 residues long. The V gene's germline CDR1 is SGDLS and CDR2 YYNGEE. Germline trimming cut 2 bases from V and 1 base from J; bases unmatched to any gene: 5.

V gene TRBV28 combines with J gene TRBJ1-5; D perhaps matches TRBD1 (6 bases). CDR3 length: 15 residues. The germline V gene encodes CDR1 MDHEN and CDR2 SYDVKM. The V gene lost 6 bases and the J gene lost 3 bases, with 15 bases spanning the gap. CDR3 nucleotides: TGTGCCAGCAGCCCTGGCGGACAGTTCAATCAGCCCCAGCATTTT. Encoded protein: CASSPGGQFNQPQHF.

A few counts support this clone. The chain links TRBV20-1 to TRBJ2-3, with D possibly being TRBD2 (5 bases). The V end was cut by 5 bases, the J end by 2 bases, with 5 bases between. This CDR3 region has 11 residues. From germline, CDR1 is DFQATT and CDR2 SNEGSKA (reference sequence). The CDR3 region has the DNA TGCAGTGCTCTAGCCACAGATACGCAGTATTTT. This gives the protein CSALATDTQYF.

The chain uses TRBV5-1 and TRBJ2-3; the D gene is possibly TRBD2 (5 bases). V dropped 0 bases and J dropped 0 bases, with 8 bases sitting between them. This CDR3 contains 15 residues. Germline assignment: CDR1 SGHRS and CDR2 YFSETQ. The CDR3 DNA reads TGCGCCAGCAGCTTGGGAGCGGTGAGCACAGATACGCAGTATTTT. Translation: CASSLGAVSTDTQYF.

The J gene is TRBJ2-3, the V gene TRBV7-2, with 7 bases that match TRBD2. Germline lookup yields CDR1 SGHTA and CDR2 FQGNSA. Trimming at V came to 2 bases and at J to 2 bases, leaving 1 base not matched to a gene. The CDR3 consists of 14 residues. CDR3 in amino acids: CASSLRGDTDTQYF. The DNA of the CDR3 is TGTGCCAGCAGCTTACGGGGGGACACAGATACGCAGTATTTT.

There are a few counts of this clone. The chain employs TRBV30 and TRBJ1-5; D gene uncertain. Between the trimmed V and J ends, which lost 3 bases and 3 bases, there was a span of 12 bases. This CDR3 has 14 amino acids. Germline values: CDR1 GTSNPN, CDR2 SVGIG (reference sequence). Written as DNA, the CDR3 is TGTGCCTGGAGCCCTGGAGGAGTCAATCAGCCCCAGCATTTT. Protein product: CAWSPGGVNQPQHF.

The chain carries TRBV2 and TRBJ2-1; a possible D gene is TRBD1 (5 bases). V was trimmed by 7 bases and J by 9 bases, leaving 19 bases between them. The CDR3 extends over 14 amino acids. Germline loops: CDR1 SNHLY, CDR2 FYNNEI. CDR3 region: CASTRQSRISEQFF. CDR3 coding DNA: TGTGCCAGCACTCGACAGTCTCGCATCAGTGAGCAGTTCTTC.

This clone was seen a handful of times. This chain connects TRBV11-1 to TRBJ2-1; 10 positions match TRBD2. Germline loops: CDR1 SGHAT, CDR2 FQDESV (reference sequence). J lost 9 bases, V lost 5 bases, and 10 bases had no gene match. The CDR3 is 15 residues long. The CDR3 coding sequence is TGTGCCAGCAGCCCCCAAGCGGGAGGGAGGGGTGAGCAGTTCTTC. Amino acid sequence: CASSPQAGGRGEQFF.

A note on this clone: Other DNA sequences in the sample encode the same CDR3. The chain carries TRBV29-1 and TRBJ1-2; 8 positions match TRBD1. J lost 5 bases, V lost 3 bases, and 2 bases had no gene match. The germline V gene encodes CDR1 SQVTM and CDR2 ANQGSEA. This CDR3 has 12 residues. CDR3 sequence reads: CSVDTGGYGYTF. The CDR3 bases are TGCAGCGTTGACACAGGGGGGTATGGCTACACCTTC.

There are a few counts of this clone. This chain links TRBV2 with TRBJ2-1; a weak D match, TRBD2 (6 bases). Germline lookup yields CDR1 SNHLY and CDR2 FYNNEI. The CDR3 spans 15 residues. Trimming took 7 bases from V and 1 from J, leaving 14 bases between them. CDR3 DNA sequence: TGTGCCAGCACCGGGACTTCAGCTTCCTACAATGAGCAGTTCTTC. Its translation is CASTGTSASYNEQFF.

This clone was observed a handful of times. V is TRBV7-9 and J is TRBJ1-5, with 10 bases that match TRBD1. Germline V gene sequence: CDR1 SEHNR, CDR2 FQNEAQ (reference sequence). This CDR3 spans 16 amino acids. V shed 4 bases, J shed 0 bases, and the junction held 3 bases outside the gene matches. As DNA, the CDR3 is TGTGCCAGCAGCTCATGGACAGGGGGTAGCAATCAGCCCCAGCATTTT. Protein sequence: CASSSWTGGSNQPQHF. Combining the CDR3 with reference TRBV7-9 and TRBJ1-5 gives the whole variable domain DTGVSQNPRHKITKRGQNVTFRCDPISEHNRLYWYRQTLGQGPEFLTYFQNEAQLEKSRLLSDRFSAERPKGSFSTLEIQRTEQGDSAMYLCASSSWTGGSNQPQHFGDGTRLSIL.

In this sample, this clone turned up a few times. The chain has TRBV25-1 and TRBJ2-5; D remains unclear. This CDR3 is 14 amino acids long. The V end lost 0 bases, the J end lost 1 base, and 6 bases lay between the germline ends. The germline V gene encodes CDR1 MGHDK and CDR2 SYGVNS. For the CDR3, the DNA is TGTGCCAGCAGTGAATATGGCAGCCAAGAGACCCAGTACTTC. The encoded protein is CASSEYGSQETQYF.

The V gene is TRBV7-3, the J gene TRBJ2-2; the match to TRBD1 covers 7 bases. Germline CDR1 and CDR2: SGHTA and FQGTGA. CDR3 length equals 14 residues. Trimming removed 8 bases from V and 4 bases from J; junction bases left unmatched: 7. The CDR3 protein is CASGRDRRTGELFF. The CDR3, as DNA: TGTGCCAGCGGCCGGGACAGACGCACCGGGGAGCTGTTTTTT. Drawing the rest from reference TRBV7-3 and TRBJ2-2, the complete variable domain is GAGVSQTPSNKVTEKGKYVELRCDPISGHTALYWYRQSLGQGPEFLIYFQGTGAADDSGLPNDRFFAVRPEGSVSTLKIQRTERGDSAVYLCASGRDRRTGELFFGEGSRLTVL.

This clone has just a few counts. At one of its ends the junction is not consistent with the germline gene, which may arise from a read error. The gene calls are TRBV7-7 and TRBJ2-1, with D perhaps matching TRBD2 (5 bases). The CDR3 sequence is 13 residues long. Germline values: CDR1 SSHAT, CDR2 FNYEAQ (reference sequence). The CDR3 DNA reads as TGTGCTAGCAGCTTAGCAGTCAAGCGGGAGCAGTTCTTC. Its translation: CASSLAVKREQFF.

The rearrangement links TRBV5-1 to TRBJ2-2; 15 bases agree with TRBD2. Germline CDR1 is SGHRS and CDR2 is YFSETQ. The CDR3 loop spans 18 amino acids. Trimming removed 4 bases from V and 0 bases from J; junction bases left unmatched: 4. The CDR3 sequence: CASSAGLAGGANTGELFF. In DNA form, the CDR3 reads TGCGCCAGCAGCGCGGGACTAGCGGGAGGTGCGAACACCGGGGAGCTGTTTTTT.

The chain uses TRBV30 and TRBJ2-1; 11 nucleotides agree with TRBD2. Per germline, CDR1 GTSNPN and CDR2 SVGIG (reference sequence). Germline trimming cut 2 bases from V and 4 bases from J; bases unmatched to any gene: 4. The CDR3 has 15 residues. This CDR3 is CAWSPASGRYNEQFF. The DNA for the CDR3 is TGTGCCTGGAGTCCTGCTAGCGGGAGGTACAATGAGCAGTTCTTC.

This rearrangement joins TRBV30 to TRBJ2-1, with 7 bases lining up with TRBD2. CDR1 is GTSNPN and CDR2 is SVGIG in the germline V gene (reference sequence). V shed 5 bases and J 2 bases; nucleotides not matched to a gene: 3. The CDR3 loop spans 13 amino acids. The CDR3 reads CAWVGTTYNEQFF. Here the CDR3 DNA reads TGTGCCTGGGTGGGGACTACCTACAATGAGCAGTTCTTC.

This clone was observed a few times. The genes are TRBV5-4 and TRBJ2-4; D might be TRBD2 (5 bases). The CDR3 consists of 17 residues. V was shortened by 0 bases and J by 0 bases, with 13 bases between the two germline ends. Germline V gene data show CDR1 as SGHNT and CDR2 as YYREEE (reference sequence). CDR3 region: CASSLGEGVLAKNIQYF. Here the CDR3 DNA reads TGTGCCAGCAGCTTGGGTGAGGGAGTACTAGCCAAAAACATTCAGTACTTC.

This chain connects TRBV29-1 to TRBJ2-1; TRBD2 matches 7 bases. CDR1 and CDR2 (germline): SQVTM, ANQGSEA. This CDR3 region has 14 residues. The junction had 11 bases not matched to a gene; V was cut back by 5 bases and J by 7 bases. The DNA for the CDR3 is TGCAGCGTTCGGGGGACTAACCGCCCGAATGAGCAGTTCTTC. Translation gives CSVRGTNRPNEQFF.

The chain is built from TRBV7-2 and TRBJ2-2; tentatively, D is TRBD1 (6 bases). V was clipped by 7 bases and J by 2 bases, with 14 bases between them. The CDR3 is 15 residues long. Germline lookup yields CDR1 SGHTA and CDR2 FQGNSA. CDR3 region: CASTSGADNTGELFF. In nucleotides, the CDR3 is TGTGCCAGCACCTCAGGGGCGGATAACACCGGGGAGCTGTTTTTT. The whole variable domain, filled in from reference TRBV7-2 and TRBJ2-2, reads GAGVSQSPSNKVTEKGKDVELRCDPISGHTALYWYRQSLGQGLEFLIYFQGNSAPDKSGLPSDRFSAERTGGSVSTLTIQRTQQEDSAVYLCASTSGADNTGELFFGEGSRLTVL.